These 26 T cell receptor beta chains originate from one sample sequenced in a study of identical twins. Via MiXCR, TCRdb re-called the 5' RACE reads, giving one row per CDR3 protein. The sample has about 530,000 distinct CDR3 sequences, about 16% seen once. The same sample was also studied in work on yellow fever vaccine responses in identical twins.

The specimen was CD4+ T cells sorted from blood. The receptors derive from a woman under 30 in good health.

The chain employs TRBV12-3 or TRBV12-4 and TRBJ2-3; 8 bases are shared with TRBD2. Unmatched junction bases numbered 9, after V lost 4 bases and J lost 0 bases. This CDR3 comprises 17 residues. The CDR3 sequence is CASSSREGLVSTDTQYF. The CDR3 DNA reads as TGTGCCAGCAGTTCCCGGGAGGGCCTCGTAAGCACAGATACGCAGTATTTT.

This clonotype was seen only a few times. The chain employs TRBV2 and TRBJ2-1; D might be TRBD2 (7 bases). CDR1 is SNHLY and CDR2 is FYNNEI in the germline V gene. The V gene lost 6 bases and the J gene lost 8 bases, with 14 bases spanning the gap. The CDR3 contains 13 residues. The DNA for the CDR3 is TGTGCCAGCAGCGTGTGGGGGGGCTATGAGCAGTTCTTC. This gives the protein CASSVWGGYEQFF.

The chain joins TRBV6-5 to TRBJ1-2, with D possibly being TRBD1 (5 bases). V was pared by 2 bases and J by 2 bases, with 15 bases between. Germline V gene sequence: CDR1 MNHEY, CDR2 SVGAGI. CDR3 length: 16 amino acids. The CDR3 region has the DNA TGTGCCAGCAGTTACGCACGCGTGGGGCAGAACTATGGCTACACCTTC. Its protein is CASSYARVGQNYGYTF.

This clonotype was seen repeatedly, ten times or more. The CDR3 spells CASSTGTSIYEQYF. The CDR3 DNA reads TGTGCCAGCAGCACCGGGACTAGCATCTACGAGCAGTACTTC. The V call is TRBV12-3 or TRBV12-4, the J call TRBJ2-7, with 9 bases matching TRBD2. The J segment lost 3 bases and the V segment lost 6 bases, leaving 6 bases of the junction unmatched. The CDR3 consists of 14 residues.

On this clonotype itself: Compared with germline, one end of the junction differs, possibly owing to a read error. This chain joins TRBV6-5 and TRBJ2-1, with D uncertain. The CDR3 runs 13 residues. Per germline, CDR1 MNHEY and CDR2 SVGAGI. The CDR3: CASSYDSVGPSYF. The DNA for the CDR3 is TGTGCCAGCAGTTACGATTCAGTAGGCCCATCCTACTTC.

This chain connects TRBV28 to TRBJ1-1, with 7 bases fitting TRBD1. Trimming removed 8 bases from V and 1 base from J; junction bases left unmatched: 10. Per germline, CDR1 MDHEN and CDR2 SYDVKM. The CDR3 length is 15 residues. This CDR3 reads CASVPTGQQNTEAFF. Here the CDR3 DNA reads TGTGCCAGCGTTCCCACGGGACAGCAGAACACTGAAGCTTTCTTT. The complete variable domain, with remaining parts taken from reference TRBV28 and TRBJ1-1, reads DVKVTQSSRYLVKRTGEKVFLECVQDMDHENMFWYRQDPGLGLRLIYFSYDVKMKEKGDIPEGYSVSREKKERFSLILESASTNQTSMYLCASVPTGQQNTEAFFGQGTRLTVV.

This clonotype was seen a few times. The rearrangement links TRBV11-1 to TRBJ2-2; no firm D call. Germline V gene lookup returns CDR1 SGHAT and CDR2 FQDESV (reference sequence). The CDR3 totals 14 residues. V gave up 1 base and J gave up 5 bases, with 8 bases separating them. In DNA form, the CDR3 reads TGTGCCAGCAGCTTAGAATTGACGACCGGGGAGCTGTTTTTT. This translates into CASSLELTTGELFF.

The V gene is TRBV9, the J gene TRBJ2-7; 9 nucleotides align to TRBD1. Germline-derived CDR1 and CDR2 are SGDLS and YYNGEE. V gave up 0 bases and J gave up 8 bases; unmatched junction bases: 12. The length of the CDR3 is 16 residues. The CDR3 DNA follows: TGTGCCAGCAGCGTAGGGGGACAGGGCCCGATATTGCAGCAGTACTTC. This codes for CASSVGGQGPILQQYF.

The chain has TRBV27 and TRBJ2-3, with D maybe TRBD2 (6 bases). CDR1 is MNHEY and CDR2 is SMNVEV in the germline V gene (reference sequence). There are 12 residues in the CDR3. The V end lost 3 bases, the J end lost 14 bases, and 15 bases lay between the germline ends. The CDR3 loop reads CASSFRGNKTYF. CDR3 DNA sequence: TGTGCCAGCAGTTTTCGCGGGAACAAGACGTATTTT.

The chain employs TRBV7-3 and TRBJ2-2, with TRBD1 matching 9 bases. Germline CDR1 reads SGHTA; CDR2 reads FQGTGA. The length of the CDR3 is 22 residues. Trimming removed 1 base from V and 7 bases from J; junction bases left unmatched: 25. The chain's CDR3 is CASSLKAWTGERSRLTYGELFF. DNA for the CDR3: TGTGCCAGCAGCTTAAAGGCTTGGACAGGGGAAAGGTCACGACTTACGTACGGGGAGCTGTTTTTT.

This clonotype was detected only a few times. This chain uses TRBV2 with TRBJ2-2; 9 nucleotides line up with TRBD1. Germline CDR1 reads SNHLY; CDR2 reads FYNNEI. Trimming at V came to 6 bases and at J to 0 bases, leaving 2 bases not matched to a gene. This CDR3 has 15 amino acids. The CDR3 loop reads CASRNRGPNTGELFF. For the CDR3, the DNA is TGTGCCAGCAGAAACAGGGGGCCGAACACCGGGGAGCTGTTTTTT.

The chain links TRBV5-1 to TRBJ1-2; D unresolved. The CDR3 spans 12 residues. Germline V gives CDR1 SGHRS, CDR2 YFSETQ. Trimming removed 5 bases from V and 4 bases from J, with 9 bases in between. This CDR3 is CASREGSYGYTF. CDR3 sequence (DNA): TGCGCCAGCAGGGAAGGGAGCTATGGCTACACCTTC.

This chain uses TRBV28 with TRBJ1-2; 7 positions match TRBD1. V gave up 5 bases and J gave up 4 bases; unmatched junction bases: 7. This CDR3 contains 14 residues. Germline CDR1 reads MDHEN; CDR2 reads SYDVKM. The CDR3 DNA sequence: TGTGCCAGCAGTACGCCGGGACAGTCCTATGGCTACACCTTC. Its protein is CASSTPGQSYGYTF.

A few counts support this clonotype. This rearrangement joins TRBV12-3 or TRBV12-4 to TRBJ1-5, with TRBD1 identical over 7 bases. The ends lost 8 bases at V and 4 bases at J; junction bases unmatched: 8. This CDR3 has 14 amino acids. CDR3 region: CASGDRLGNQPQHF. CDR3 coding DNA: TGTGCCAGCGGGGACAGATTGGGAAATCAGCCCCAGCATTTT.

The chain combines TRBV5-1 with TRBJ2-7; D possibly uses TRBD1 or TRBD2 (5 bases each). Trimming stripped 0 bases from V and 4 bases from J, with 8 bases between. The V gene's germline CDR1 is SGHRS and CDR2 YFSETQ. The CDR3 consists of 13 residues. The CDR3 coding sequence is TGCGCCAGCAGCTTGGAGAGGGGATACGAGCAGTACGTC. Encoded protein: CASSLERGYEQYV.

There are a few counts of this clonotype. As DNA, the CDR3 is TGTGCCAGCCCAGACAGGGATGTCTCTGGAAACACCATATATTTT. Amino acids: CASPDRDVSGNTIYF. The chain recombines TRBV2 with TRBJ1-3; TRBD1 agrees at 7 bases. With V trimmed by 8 bases and J by 0 bases, 7 bases remained unmatched. The germline CDR1 and CDR2 sequences are SNHLY and FYNNEI. There are 15 residues in the CDR3.

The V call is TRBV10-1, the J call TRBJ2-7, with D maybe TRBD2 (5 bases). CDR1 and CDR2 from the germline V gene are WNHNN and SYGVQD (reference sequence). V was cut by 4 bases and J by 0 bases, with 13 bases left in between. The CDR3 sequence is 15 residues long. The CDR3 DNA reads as TGCGCCAGCAGTGGGGGAGATCTCAGCTCCTACGAGCAGTACTTC. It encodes CASSGGDLSSYEQYF.

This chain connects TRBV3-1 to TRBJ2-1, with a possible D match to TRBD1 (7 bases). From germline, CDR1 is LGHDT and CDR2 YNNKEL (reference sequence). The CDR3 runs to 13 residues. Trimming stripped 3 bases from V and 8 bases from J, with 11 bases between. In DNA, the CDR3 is TGTGCCAGCAGCCAGGAGGGGGCCCATGAGCAGTTCTTC. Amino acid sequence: CASSQEGAHEQFF.

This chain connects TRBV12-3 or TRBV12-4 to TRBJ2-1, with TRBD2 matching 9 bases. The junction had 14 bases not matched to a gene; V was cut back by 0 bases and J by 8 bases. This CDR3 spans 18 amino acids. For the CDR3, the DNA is TGTGCCAGCAGTTTAGCCCCATTTGTGGCGGGAGGGTCCCATGAGCAGTTCTTC. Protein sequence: CASSLAPFVAGGSHEQFF.

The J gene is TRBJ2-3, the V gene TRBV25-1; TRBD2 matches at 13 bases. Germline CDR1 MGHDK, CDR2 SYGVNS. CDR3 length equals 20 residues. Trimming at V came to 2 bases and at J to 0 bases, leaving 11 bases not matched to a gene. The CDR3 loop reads CASSERGFGLAGESTDTQYF. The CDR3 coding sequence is TGTGCCAGCAGTGAACGCGGATTTGGACTAGCGGGGGAAAGCACAGATACGCAGTATTTT.

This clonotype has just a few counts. The CDR3 DNA reads TGTGCCAGCAAGGCGATGGGACGATTGGACACAGATACGCAGTATTTT. Translated: CASKAMGRLDTDTQYF. The chain couples TRBV27 to TRBJ2-3; the D gene could be TRBD1 or TRBD2 (5 bases each). Germline V gene lookup returns CDR1 MNHEY and CDR2 SMNVEV (reference sequence). Trimming took off 7 bases at V and 2 bases at J, with 19 bases between the two ends. CDR3 size: 16 residues.

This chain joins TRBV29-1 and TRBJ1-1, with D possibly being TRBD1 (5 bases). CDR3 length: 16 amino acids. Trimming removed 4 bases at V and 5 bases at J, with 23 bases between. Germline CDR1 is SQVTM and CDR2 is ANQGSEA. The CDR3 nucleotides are TGCAGCGTTGGGCGGGTCGGGGGGACTGGGGAGACTGAAGCTTTCTTT. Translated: CSVGRVGGTGETEAFF.

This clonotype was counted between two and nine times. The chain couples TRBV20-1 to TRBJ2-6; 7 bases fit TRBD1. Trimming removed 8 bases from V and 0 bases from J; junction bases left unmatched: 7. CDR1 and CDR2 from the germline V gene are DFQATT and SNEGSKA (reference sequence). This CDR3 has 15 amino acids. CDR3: CSPGTDRSGANVLTF. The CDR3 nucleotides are TGCAGTCCCGGGACAGACCGCTCTGGGGCCAACGTCCTGACTTTC.

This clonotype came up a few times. As DNA, the CDR3 is TGTGCCAGCAGACCGGGACAGGGAGACGTC. Amino acids: CASRPGQGDV. This chain links TRBV2 with TRBJ2-7; 9 bases agree with TRBD1. Germline V CDR1 and CDR2: SNHLY, FYNNEI. This CDR3 spans 10 amino acids.

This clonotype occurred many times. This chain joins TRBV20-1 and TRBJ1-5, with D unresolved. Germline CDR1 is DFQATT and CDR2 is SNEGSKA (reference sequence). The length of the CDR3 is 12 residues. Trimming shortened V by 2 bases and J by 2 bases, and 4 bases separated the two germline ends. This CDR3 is CSARSGNQPQHF. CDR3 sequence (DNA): TGCAGTGCTAGATCCGGCAATCAGCCCCAGCATTTT.

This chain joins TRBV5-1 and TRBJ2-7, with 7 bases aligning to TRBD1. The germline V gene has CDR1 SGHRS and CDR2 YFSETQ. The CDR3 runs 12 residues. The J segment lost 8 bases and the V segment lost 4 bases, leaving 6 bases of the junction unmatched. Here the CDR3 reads CASSPDRVKQYV. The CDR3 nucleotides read TGCGCCAGCAGCCCTGACAGGGTAAAGCAGTACGTC.